This T cell receptor (beta chain) was observed in a study of blood T cell repertoires in COVID-19. The wider study: Collection of acute and convalescent COVID-19 samples took place in the United States, Italy and Spain. The cDNA or gDNA used as material had been derived from T cells, B-cell-depleted T cells, or PBMCs.

In the original analysis: Reference gene primer amplification gave nucleated cell count estimates. TCRdb's table, derived via immunoSEQ multiplex PCR, lists solely in-frame clones and lacks some. V and J calls plus clone size are reproduced from that table; the DNA served to infer D and trimming. The repertoire holds fewer than 200,000 clones, with roughly 80% as singletons. This TCR was recovered from a man between 60 and 75 years old with acute or convalescent COVID-19. The sample was peripheral blood.

This CDR3 reads CASSPTSGSPSQYF. For the CDR3, the DNA is TGTGCCAGCAGCCCGACTAGCGGGAGCCCCTCGCAGTACTTC. V gene TRBV5-4 combines with J gene TRBJ2-7, with 12 bases matching TRBD2. This CDR3 is built from 14 residues. Germline-derived CDR1 and CDR2 are SGHNT and YYREEE (reference sequence). J was trimmed by 9 bases and V by 4 bases; bases with no gene match: 8. The full variable domain, in which reference TRBV5-4 and TRBJ2-7 provide the parts outside the CDR3, is ETGVTQSPTHLIKTRGQQVTLRCSSQSGHNTVSWYQQALGQGPQFIFQYYREEENGRGNFPPRFSGLQFPNYSSELNVNALELDDSALYLCASSPTSGSPSQYFGPGTRLTVT.